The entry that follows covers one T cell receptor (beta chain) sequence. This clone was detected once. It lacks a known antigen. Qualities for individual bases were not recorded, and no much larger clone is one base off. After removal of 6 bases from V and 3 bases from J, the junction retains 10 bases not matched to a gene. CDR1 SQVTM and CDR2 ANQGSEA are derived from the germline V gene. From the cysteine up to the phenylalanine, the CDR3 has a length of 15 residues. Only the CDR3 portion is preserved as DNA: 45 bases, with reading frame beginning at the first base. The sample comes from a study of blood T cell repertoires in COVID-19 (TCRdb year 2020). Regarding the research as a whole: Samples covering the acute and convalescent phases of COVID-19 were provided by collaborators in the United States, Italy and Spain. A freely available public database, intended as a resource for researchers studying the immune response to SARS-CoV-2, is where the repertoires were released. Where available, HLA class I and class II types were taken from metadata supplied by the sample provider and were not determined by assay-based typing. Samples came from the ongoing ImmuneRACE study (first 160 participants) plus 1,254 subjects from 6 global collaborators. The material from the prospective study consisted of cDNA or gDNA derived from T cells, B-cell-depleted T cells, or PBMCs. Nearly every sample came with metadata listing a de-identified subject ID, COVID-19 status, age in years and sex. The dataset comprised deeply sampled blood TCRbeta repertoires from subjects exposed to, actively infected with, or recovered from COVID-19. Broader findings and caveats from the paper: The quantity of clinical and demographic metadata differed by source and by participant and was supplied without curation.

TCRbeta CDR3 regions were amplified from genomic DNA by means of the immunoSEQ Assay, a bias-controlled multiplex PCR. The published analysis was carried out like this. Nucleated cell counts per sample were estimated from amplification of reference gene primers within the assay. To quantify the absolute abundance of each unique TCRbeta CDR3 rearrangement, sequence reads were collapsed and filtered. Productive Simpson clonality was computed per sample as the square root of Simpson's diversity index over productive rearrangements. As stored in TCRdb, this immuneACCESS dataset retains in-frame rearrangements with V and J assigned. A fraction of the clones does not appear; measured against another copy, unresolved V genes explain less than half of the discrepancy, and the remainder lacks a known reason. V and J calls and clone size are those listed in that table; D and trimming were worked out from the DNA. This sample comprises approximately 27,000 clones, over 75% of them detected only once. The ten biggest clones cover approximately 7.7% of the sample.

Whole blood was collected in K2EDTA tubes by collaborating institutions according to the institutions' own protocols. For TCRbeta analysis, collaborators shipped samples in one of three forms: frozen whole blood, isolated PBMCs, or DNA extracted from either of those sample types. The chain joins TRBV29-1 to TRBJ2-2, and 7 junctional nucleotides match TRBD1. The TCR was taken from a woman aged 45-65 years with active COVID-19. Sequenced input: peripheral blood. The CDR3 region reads CSVISSRGYTGELFF. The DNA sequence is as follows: TGCAGCGTGATATCATCCAGGGGGTACACCGGGGAGCTGTTTTTT.